The entry below describes one T cell receptor (beta chain). Its antigen is as yet unknown. The data were taken from a study of yellow fever vaccine responses in identical twins. Study-wide findings and caveats: As reported, the vaccine T cell response of twins seemed partly convergent and partly personalized.

This CDR3 is 9 amino acids long. The V gene end was trimmed by 8 bases and the J gene end by 10 bases; junction bases not matched to a gene: 1. The germline CDR1 and CDR2 sequences are SGHRS and YFSETQ. TCRdb analysed the RT-PCR reads with MiXCR anew, one entry per CDR3 protein. The data contain 1,500 or so distinct CDR3 sequences, roughly 80% of them singletons. The specimen comprised T cells from blood (PBMCs), unsorted or a sorted subset (not recorded which), sampled before or after yellow fever vaccination (not recorded which). The V call is TRBV5-1, the J call TRBJ2-5, with 8 bases aligning to TRBD2. The TCR sequence derives from a woman younger than 30 who received the yellow fever vaccine. The CDR3 bases are TGCGCCAGTCGGGAGGGCCAGTACTTC. It is translated as CASREGQYF.